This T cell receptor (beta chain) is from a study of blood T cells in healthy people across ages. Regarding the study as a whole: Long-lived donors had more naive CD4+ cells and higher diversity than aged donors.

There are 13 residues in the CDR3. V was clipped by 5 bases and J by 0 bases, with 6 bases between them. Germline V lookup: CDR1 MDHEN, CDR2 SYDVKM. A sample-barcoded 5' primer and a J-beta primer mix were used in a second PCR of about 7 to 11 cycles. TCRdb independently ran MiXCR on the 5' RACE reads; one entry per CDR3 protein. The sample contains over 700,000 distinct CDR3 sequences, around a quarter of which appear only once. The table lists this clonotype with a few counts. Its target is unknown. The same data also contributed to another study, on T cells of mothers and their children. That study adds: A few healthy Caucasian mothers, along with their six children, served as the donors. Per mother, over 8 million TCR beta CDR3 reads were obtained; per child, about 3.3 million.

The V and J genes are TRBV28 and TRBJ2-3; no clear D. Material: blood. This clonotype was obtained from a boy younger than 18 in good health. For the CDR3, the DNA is TGTGCCAGCAGTGATCGGAGCACAGATACGCAGTATTTT. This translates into CASSDRSTDTQYF. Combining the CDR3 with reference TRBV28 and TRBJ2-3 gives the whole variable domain DVKVTQSSRYLVKRTGEKVFLECVQDMDHENMFWYRQDPGLGLRLIYFSYDVKMKEKGDIPEGYSVSREKKERFSLILESASTNQTSMYLCASSDRSTDTQYFGPGTRLTVL.